The 14 T cell receptor beta chains below all came from one sample that was sequenced in a study of shared clonotypes between healthy human individuals. This table comes from immunoSEQ multiplex PCR, and its TCRdb copy is limited to in-frame clones, with some not included. The sample has a few million clones; over 85% are singletons. Sequenced material: naive CD4+ T cells sorted from blood. Stated subset: CD45RA+ positively selected. The receptors derive from a man younger than 35 in good health.

This clone was recorded only once. The chain joins TRBV4-2 to TRBJ2-3, with D tentatively TRBD1 (6 bases). The CDR3 runs to 15 residues. V was trimmed by 4 bases and J by 2 bases, leaving 13 bases between them. Germline V gives CDR1 LGHNA, CDR2 YNFKEQ. CDR3 DNA: TGTGCCAGCAGCCCCCGTGGGGGCGACACAGATACGCAGTATTTT. This codes for CASSPRGGDTDTQYF.

The CDR3 nucleotides are TGTGCCAGCAGCCCCCCGGCAGGTGGCTCCTACGAGCAGTACTTC. Its protein product is CASSPPAGGSYEQYF. The rearrangement joins TRBV7-8 to TRBJ2-7, with D unresolved. V dropped 5 bases and J dropped 0 bases, with 14 bases sitting between them. In germline, CDR1 is SGHVS, CDR2 FQNEAQ. The CDR3 is 15 residues long.

As DNA, the CDR3 is TGTGCCAGCAAGGGACAAGACAGCAATCAGCCCCAGCATTTT. It specifies CASKGQDSNQPQHF. The chain joins TRBV27 to TRBJ1-5, with D possibly TRBD1 on 6 matching bases. The germline V gene encodes CDR1 MNHEY and CDR2 SMNVEV (reference sequence). The CDR3 consists of 14 residues. V dropped 7 bases and J dropped 1 base, with 11 bases sitting between them.

This clone was found once. The J gene is TRBJ2-3, the V gene TRBV2, with D hard to call. The V and J ends lost 8 bases and 3 bases respectively, with 9 bases between them. In germline, CDR1 is SNHLY, CDR2 FYNNEI. This CDR3 has 12 amino acids. The CDR3 region is CASATETDTQYF. CDR3 sequence (DNA): TGTGCCAGCGCGACGGAAACAGATACGCAGTATTTT.

Regarding this clone: In the same sample, other DNA sequences code for this CDR3. The rearrangement uses TRBV6-5 and TRBJ1-1, with D possibly TRBD1 on 6 matching bases. Germline CDR1 MNHEY, CDR2 SVGAGI. The CDR3 spans 14 residues. The ends were cut back, 5 bases at V and 0 bases at J, with 10 bases in the middle. The CDR3 here is CASSRTGMNTEAFF. Here the CDR3 DNA reads TGTGCCAGCAGTCGCACAGGGATGAACACTGAAGCTTTCTTT.

The V gene is TRBV10-3, the J gene TRBJ2-5; D tentatively fits TRBD1 or TRBD2 (6 bases each). Trimming removed 4 bases at V and 1 base at J, with 10 bases between. The CDR3 totals 14 residues. Germline assignment: CDR1 ENHRY and CDR2 SYGVKD. CDR3: CAISGLGGQETQYF. As DNA, the CDR3 is TGTGCCATCAGTGGACTAGGGGGCCAAGAGACCCAGTACTTC.

This rearrangement joins TRBV28 to TRBJ2-4, with a weak D call TRBD2 (5 bases). The CDR3 runs 14 residues. CDR1 and CDR2 from the germline V gene are MDHEN and SYDVKM. V shed 1 base and J shed 3 bases, with 7 bases lying between them. CDR3 nucleotides: TGTGCCAGCAGTTTATCGGGGAGCAAAAACATTCAGTACTTC. Amino acids: CASSLSGSKNIQYF.

This chain links TRBV5-1 with TRBJ2-3; D tentatively reads TRBD1 or TRBD2 (6 bases each). Germline V lookup: CDR1 SGHRS, CDR2 YFSETQ. Trimming removed 4 bases from V and 2 bases from J, with 11 bases in between. The CDR3 runs 14 residues. In DNA, the CDR3 is TGCGCCAGCAGCGCGGGACAAAACACAGATACGCAGTATTTT. Translating gives CASSAGQNTDTQYF.

This chain connects TRBV19 to TRBJ2-1; possible D gene TRBD2, 6 bases. The germline gives CDR1 LNHDA, CDR2 SQIVND (reference sequence). The CDR3 contains 15 residues. Trimming cost V 6 bases and J 9 bases, with 21 bases left between them. The CDR3 DNA reads as TGTGCCAGTAGCCCCCTTACCCGGCGGGATGGTGAGCAGTTCTTC. It yields the protein CASSPLTRRDGEQFF.

This clone was detected only a few times. CDR3 region: CASSVGTSGRWETQYF. The CDR3 nucleotides read TGTGCCAGCAGCGTAGGGACTAGCGGGAGATGGGAGACCCAGTACTTC. V is TRBV9 and J is TRBJ2-5; 13 nucleotides match TRBD2. V shed 0 bases, J shed 5 bases, and the junction held 4 bases outside the gene matches. Germline-derived CDR1 and CDR2 are SGDLS and YYNGEE. The CDR3 runs 16 residues.

This clone has a single count. V is TRBV18 and J is TRBJ2-1, with 9 positions matching TRBD1. The trim removed 4 bases at V and 2 bases at J, leaving 9 bases unmatched. CDR3 size: 17 residues. Germline CDR1 and CDR2: KGHSH and LQKENI. The CDR3 sequence: CASSHFGTGTAYNEQFF. CDR3 nucleotide sequence: TGTGCCAGCTCACATTTCGGGACAGGGACGGCCTACAATGAGCAGTTCTTC.

The chain links TRBV28 to TRBJ1-4; D gene unclear. V lost 7 bases and J lost 8, with 8 bases in between. Per germline, CDR1 MDHEN and CDR2 SYDVKM. CDR3 length equals 11 residues. The DNA for the CDR3 is TGTGCCAGCACCTCGGGGGAAAAACTGTTTTTT. Encoded protein: CASTSGEKLFF. The full variable domain, with the rest looked up from reference TRBV28 and TRBJ1-4, is DVKVTQSSRYLVKRTGEKVFLECVQDMDHENMFWYRQDPGLGLRLIYFSYDVKMKEKGDIPEGYSVSREKKERFSLILESASTNQTSMYLCASTSGEKLFFGSGTQLSVL.

The chain is built from TRBV30 and TRBJ2-2; tentatively, D is TRBD2 (6 bases). Germline CDR1 GTSNPN, CDR2 SVGIG (reference sequence). Deletions cut 5 bases from V and 1 base from J, with 8 bases between. The CDR3 is 13 residues long. As DNA, the CDR3 is TGTGCCTGGGCGGGGCTGAACACCGGGGAGCTGTTTTTT. It is translated as CAWAGLNTGELFF.

The V call is TRBV19, the J call TRBJ1-5; a possible D gene is TRBD1 (5 bases). Germline V gene sequence: CDR1 LNHDA, CDR2 SQIVND (reference sequence). The CDR3 has 17 amino acids. V lost 0 bases to trimming and J lost 2 bases, with 14 bases between them. The chain's CDR3 is CASSIDGHRLGNQPQHF. In DNA form, the CDR3 reads TGTGCCAGTAGTATAGACGGACACCGACTAGGCAATCAGCCCCAGCATTTT.